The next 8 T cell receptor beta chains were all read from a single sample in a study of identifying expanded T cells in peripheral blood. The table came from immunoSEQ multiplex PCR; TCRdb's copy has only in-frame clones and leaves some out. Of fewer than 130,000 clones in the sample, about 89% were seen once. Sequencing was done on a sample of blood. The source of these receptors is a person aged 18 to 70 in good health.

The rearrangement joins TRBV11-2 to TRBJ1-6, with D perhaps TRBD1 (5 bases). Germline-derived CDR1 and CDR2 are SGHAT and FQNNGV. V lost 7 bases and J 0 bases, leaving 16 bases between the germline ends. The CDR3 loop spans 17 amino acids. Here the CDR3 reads CASTSPGVSSYNSPLHF. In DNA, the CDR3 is TGTGCCAGCACCTCACCGGGGGTTAGCTCCTATAATTCACCCCTCCACTTT.

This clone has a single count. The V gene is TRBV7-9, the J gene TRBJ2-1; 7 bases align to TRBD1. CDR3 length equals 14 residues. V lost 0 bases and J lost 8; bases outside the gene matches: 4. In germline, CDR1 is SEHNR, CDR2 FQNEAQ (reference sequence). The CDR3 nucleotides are TGTGCCAGCAGCTTAGCGCAGGGGGTCGATGAGCAGTTCTTC. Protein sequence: CASSLAQGVDEQFF.

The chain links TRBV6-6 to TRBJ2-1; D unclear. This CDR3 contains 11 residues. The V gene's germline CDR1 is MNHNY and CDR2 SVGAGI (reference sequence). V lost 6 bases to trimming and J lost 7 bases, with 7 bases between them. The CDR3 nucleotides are TGTGCCAGCAGCAAAGGGAATGAGCAGTTCTTC. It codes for CASSKGNEQFF.

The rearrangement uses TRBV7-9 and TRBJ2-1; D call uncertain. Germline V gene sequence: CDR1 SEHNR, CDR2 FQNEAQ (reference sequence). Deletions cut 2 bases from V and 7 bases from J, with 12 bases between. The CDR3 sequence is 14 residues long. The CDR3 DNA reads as TGTGCCAGCAGCTTACGGCCGATTGGGAATGAGCAGTTCTTC. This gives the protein CASSLRPIGNEQFF.

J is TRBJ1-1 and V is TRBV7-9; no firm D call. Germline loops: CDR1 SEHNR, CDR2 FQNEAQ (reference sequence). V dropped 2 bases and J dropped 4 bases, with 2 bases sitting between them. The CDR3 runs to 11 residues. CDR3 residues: CASSLITEAFF. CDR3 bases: TGTGCCAGCAGCTTAATCACTGAAGCTTTCTTT.

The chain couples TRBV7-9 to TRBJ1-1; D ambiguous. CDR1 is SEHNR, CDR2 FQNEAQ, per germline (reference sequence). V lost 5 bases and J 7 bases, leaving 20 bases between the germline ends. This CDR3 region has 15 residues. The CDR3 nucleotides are TGTGCCAGCAGCCGAACCTCAGAGAGGAGCAGTGAAGCTTTCTTT. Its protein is CASSRTSERSSEAFF.

The CDR3 nucleotides are TGTGCCAGCAGCTTCCTCTCCCCCCAAGAGACCCAGTACTTC. Translating gives CASSFLSPQETQYF. V and J are TRBV13 and TRBJ2-5; D is undetermined. This CDR3 has 14 residues. The V end lost 3 bases, the J end lost 1 base, and 9 bases lay between the germline ends. From germline, CDR1 is PRHDT and CDR2 FYEKMQ (reference sequence).

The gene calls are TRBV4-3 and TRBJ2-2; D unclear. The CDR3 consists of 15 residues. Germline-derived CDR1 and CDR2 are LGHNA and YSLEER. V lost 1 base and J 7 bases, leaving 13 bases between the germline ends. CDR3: CASSQVALSGGELFF. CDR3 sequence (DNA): TGCGCCAGCAGCCAAGTTGCACTCTCCGGCGGGGAGCTGTTTTTT.